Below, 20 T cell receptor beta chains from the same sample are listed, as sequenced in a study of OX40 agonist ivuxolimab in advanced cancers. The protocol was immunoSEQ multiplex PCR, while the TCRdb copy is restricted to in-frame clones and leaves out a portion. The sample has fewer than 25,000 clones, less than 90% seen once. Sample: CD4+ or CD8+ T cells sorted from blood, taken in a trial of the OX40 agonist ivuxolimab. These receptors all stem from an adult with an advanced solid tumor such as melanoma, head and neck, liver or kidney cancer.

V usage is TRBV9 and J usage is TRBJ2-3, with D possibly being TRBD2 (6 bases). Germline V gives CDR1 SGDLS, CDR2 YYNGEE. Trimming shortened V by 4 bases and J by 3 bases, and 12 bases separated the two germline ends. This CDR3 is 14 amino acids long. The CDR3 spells CASSLQEGTDTQYF. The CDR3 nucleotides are TGTGCCAGCAGCCTGCAGGAGGGAACAGATACGCAGTATTTT. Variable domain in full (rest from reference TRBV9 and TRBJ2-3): DSGVTQTPKHLITATGQRVTLRCSPRSGDLSVYWYQQSLDQGLQFLIQYYNGEERAKGNILERFSAQQFPDLHSELNLSSLELGDSALYFCASSLQEGTDTQYFGPGTRLTVL.

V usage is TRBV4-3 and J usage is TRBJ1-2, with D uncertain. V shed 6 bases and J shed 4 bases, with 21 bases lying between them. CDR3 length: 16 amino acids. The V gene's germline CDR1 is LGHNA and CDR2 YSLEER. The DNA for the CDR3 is TGCGCCAGCAGGCAGAACGGGGTCGAACCCTCCTATGGCTACACCTTC. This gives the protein CASRQNGVEPSYGYTF.

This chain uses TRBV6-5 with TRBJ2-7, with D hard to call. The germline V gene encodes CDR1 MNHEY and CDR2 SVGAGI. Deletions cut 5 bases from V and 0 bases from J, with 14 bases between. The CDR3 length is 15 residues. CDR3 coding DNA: TGTGCCAGCAGTAAGGGTAGGGCCTTCTCCTACGAGCAGTACTTC. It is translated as CASSKGRAFSYEQYF.

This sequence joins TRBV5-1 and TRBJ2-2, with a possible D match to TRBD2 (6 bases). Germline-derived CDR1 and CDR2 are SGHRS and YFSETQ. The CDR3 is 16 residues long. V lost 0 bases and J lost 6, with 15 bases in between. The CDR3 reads CASSLVSGAGPGELFF. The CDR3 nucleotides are TGCGCCAGCAGCTTGGTTTCCGGGGCGGGACCCGGGGAGCTGTTTTTT.

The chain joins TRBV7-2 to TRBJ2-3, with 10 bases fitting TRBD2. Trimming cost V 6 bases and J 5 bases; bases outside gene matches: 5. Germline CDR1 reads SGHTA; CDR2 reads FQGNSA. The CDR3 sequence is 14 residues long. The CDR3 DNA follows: TGTGCCAGCAGGCTAGCGGGGGAGATAGATACGCAGTATTTT. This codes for CASRLAGEIDTQYF. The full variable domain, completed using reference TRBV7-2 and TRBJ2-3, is GAGVSQSPSNKVTEKGKDVELRCDPISGHTALYWYRQSLGQGLEFLIYFQGNSAPDKSGLPSDRFSAERTGGSVSTLTIQRTQQEDSAVYLCASRLAGEIDTQYFGPGTRLTVL.

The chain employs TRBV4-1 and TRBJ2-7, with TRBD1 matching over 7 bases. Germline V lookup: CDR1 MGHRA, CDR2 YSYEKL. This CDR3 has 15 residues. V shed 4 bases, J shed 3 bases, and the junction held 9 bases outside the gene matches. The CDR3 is CASSRRDRANYEQYF. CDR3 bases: TGCGCCAGCAGCCGACGGGACAGAGCAAACTACGAGCAGTACTTC.

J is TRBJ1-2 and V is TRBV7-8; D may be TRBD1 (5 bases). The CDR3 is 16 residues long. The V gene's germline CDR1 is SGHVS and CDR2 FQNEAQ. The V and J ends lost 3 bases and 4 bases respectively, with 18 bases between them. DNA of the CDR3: TGTGCCAGCAGCTTCGGGACCCCACTCTCGGGCTATGGCTACACCTTC. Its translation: CASSFGTPLSGYGYTF.

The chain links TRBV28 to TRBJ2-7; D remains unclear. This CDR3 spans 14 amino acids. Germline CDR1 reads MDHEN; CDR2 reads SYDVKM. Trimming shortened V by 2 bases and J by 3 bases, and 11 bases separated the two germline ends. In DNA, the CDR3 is TGTGCCAGCAGTTTAGGTGTAGGGATCTACGAGCAGTACTTC. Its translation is CASSLGVGIYEQYF. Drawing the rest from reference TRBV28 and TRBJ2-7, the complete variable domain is DVKVTQSSRYLVKRTGEKVFLECVQDMDHENMFWYRQDPGLGLRLIYFSYDVKMKEKGDIPEGYSVSREKKERFSLILESASTNQTSMYLCASSLGVGIYEQYFGPGTRLTVT.

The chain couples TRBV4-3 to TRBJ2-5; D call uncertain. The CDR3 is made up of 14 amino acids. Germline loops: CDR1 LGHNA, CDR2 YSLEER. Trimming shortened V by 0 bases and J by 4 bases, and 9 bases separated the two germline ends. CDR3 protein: CASSQEIFGETQYF. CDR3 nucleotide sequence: TGCGCCAGCAGCCAAGAGATCTTCGGAGAGACCCAGTACTTC.

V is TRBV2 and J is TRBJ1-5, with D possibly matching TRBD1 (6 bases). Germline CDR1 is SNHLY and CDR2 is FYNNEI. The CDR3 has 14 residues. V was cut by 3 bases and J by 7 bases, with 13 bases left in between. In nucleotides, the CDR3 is TGTGCCAGCAGTGATTTACAGGGCAGGCAGCCCCAGCATTTT. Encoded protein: CASSDLQGRQPQHF.

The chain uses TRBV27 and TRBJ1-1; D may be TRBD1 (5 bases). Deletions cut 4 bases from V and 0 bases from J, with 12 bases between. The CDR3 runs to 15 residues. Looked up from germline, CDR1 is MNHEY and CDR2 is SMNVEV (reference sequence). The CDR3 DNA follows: TGTGCCAGCAGTTATCTACAGGATCTGAACACTGAAGCTTTCTTT. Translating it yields CASSYLQDLNTEAFF.

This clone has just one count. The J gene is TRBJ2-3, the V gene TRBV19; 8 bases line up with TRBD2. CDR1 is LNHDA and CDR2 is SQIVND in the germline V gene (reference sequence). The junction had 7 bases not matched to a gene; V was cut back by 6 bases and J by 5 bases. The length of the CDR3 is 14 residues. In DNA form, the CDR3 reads TGTGCCAGTAGCCCCGGGAGGGCCCAAGATACGCAGTATTTT. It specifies CASSPGRAQDTQYF.

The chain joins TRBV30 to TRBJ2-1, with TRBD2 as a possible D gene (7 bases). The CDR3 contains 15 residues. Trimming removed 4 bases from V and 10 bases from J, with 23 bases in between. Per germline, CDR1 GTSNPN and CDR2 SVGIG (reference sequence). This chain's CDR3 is CAWTRGGLGGEEQFF. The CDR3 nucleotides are TGTGCCTGGACCCGTGGGGGGCTAGGGGGGGAGGAGCAGTTCTTC.

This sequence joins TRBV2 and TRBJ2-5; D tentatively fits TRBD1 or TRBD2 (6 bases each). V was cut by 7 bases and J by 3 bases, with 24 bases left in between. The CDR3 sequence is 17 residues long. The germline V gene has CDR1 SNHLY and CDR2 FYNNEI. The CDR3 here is CASIPGGGTVTKETQYF. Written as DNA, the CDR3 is TGTGCCAGCATCCCCGGGGGCGGGACGGTCACCAAAGAGACCCAGTACTTC.

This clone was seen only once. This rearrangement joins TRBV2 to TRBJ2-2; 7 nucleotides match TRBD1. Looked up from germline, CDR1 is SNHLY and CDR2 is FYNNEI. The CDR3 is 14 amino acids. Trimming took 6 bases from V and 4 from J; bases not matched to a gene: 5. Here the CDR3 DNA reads TGTGCCAGCAGCGGGACAGAGATCACCGGGGAGCTGTTTTTT. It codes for CASSGTEITGELFF.

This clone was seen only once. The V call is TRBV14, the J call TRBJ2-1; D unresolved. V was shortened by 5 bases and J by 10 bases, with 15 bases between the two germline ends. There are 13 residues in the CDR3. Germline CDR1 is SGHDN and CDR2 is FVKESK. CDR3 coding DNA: TGTGCCAGCAGCTGGACCCCTCTAGGGGAGCAGTTCTTC. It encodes CASSWTPLGEQFF.

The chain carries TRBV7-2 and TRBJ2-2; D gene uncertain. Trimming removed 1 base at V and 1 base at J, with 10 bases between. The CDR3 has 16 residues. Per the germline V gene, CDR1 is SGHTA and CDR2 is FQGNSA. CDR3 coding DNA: TGTGCCAGCAGCTTAGATGGGGATAGGAACACCGGGGAGCTGTTTTTT. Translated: CASSLDGDRNTGELFF.

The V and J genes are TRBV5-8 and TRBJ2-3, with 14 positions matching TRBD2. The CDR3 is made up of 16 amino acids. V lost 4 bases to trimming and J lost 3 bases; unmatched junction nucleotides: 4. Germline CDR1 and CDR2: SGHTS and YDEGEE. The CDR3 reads CASSRGLAGVTDTQYF. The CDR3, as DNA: TGTGCCAGCAGCCGGGGACTAGCGGGAGTGACAGATACGCAGTATTTT. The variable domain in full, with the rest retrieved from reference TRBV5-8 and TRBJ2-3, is EAGVTQSPTHLIKTRGQQATLRCSPISGHTSVYWYQQALGLGLQFLLWYDEGEERNRGNFPPRFSGRQFPNYSSELNVNALELEDSALYLCASSRGLAGVTDTQYFGPGTRLTVL.

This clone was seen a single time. The CDR3 DNA is TGTGCCAGCAGTGAGGGGTCGGGGTCCGATACGCAGTATTTT. This encodes CASSEGSGSDTQYF. The chain carries TRBV2 and TRBJ2-3; D perhaps matches TRBD2 (5 bases). Looked up from germline, CDR1 is SNHLY and CDR2 is FYNNEI. This CDR3 is 14 amino acids long. Trimming removed 3 bases at V and 6 bases at J, with 13 bases between. Full variable domain (rest looked up from reference TRBV2 and TRBJ2-3): EPEVTQTPSHQVTQMGQEVILRCVPISNHLYFYWYRQILGQKVEFLVSFYNNEISEKSEIFDDQFSVERPDGSNFTLKIRSTKLEDSAMYFCASSEGSGSDTQYFGPGTRLTVL.

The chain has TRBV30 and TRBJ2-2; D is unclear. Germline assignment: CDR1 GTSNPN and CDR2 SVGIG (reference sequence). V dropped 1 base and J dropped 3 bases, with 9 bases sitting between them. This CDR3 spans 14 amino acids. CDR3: CAWSGVRYTGELFF. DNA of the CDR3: TGTGCCTGGAGTGGGGTTAGATACACCGGGGAGCTGTTTTTT.